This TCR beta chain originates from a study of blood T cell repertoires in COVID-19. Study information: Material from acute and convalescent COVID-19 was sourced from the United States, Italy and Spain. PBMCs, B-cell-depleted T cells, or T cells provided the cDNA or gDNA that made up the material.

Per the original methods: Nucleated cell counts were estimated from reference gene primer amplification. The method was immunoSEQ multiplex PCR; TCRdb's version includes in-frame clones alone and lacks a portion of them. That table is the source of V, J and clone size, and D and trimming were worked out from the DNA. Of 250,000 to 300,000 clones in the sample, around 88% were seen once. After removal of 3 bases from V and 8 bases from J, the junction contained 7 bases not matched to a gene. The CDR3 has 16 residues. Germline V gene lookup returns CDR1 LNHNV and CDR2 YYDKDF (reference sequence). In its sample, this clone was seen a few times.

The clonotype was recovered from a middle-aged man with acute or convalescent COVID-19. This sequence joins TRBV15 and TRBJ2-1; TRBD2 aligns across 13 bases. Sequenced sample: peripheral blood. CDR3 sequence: CATSSLLAGGQDEQFF. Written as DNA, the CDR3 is TGTGCCACCAGCAGCTTACTAGCGGGGGGGCAGGATGAGCAGTTCTTC.